What follows are 8 T cell receptor beta chains derived from one specimen sequenced in a study of PD-L1 blockade in urothelial cancer. Time point given: peripheral blood 6 weeks after treatment start. The method was immunoSEQ multiplex PCR; TCRdb's version includes in-frame clones alone and lacks a portion of them. The profile shows about 45,000 clones, 91% of them singletons. Here the sequenced sample was PBMCs, taken around atezolizumab (anti-PD-L1) treatment. The receptors originated from a man in his 70s with urothelial cancer.

The V call is TRBV27, the J call TRBJ2-1, with 8 bases identical to TRBD2. There are 17 residues in the CDR3. J was trimmed by 4 bases and V by 9 bases; bases with no gene match: 17. Germline V gene data show CDR1 as MNHEY and CDR2 as SMNVEV (reference sequence). DNA for the CDR3: TGTGCCAGTCATCCGTCCTGGGTAGCGGGACGGTACAATGAGCAGTTCTTC. As protein: CASHPSWVAGRYNEQFF.

The chain combines TRBV6-5 with TRBJ2-1, with D perhaps matching TRBD1 (6 bases). The CDR3 spans 14 residues. Between the trimmed V and J ends, which lost 3 bases and 4 bases, there was a span of 10 bases. The germline V gene encodes CDR1 MNHEY and CDR2 SVGAGI. The chain's CDR3 is CASSYYRDYNEQFF. The CDR3 bases are TGTGCCAGCAGTTATTACAGGGATTACAATGAGCAGTTCTTC.

This clone has only a few counts. This sequence joins TRBV28 and TRBJ2-6; maybe TRBD2 (6 bases). The V and J ends lost 7 bases and 0 bases respectively, with 19 bases between them. This CDR3 is 18 amino acids long. Germline V gives CDR1 MDHEN, CDR2 SYDVKM. Written as DNA, the CDR3 is TGTGCCAGCACCTCTTTCCGGGACTCACGCTCTGGGGCCAACGTCCTGACTTTC. Residues: CASTSFRDSRSGANVLTF. Looking up the rest from reference TRBV28 and TRBJ2-6 gives the full variable domain: DVKVTQSSRYLVKRTGEKVFLECVQDMDHENMFWYRQDPGLGLRLIYFSYDVKMKEKGDIPEGYSVSREKKERFSLILESASTNQTSMYLCASTSFRDSRSGANVLTFGAGSRLTVL.

The rearrangement links TRBV6-7 to TRBJ2-3; perhaps TRBD1 as D (6 bases). TRBV6-7 is annotated as an ORF whose role is uncertain. The ends were cut back, 0 bases at V and 2 bases at J, with 18 bases in the middle. The CDR3 spans 18 residues. CDR3 bases: TGTGCCAGCAGTTACTCCCTAGGGACACGAGCGGCCACAGATACGCAGTATTTT. It is translated as CASSYSLGTRAATDTQYF.

The rearrangement links TRBV9 to TRBJ2-5; a possible D gene is TRBD1 (5 bases). This CDR3 has 15 residues. Trimming stripped 0 bases from V and 5 bases from J, with 14 bases between. The germline CDR1 and CDR2 sequences are SGDLS and YYNGEE. The CDR3 DNA is TGTGCCAGCAGCGTAGTGGGCAGGGTCGGGGAGACCCAGTACTTC. Translation gives CASSVVGRVGETQYF.

V gene TRBV6-1 combines with J gene TRBJ2-7; no clear D gene. The CDR3 covers 11 residues. The V and J ends lost 3 bases and 4 bases respectively, with 4 bases between them. CDR1 and CDR2 (germline): MNHNS, SASEGT. The CDR3: CASSDYYEQYF. Here the CDR3 DNA reads TGTGCCAGCAGTGACTATTACGAGCAGTACTTC.

The V call is TRBV20-1, the J call TRBJ2-3; 7 bases line up with TRBD2. CDR3 length equals 11 residues. J was trimmed by 6 bases and V by 5 bases; bases with no gene match: 2. Germline-derived CDR1 and CDR2 are DFQATT and SNEGSKA (reference sequence). CDR3 loop: CSAYGGDTQYF. CDR3 in DNA: TGCAGTGCTTACGGGGGGGATACGCAGTATTTT.

This sequence joins TRBV6-5 and TRBJ2-1, with 7 bases fitting TRBD2. CDR1 is MNHEY, CDR2 SVGAGI, per germline. The ends lost 5 bases at V and 3 bases at J; junction bases unmatched: 7. The CDR3 is made up of 15 amino acids. The CDR3 DNA sequence: TGTGCCAGCAGTGGGGGGAGCGGGAACTACAATGAGCAGTTCTTC. It codes for CASSGGSGNYNEQFF.